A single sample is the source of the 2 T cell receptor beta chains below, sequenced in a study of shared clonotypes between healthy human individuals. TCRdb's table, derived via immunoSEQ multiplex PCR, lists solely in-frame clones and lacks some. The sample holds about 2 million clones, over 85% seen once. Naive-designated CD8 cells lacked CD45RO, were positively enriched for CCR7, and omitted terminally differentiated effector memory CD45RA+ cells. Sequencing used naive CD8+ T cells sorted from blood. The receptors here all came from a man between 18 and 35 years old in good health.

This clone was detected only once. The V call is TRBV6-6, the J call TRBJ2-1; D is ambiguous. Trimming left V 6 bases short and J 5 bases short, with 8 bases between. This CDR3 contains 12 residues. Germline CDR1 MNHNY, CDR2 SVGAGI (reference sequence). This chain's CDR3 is CASRMTDNEQFF. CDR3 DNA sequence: TGTGCCAGCAGGATGACTGACAATGAGCAGTTCTTC.

CDR3 amino acids: CASSLAGHGDTEAFF. DNA for the CDR3: TGTGCCAGCAGCCTCGCTGGACACGGAGACACTGAAGCTTTCTTT. The V call is TRBV5-6, the J call TRBJ1-1; a possible D gene is TRBD1 (5 bases). CDR3 length equals 15 residues. Germline CDR1 reads SGHDT; CDR2 reads YYEEEE. V was shortened by 4 bases and J by 3 bases, with 16 bases between the two germline ends. Drawing the rest from reference TRBV5-6 and TRBJ1-1, the complete variable domain is DAGVTQSPTHLIKTRGQQVTLRCSPKSGHDTVSWYQQALGQGPQFIFQYYEEEERQRGNFPDRFSGHQFPNYSSELNVNALLLGDSALYLCASSLAGHGDTEAFFGQGTRLTVV.